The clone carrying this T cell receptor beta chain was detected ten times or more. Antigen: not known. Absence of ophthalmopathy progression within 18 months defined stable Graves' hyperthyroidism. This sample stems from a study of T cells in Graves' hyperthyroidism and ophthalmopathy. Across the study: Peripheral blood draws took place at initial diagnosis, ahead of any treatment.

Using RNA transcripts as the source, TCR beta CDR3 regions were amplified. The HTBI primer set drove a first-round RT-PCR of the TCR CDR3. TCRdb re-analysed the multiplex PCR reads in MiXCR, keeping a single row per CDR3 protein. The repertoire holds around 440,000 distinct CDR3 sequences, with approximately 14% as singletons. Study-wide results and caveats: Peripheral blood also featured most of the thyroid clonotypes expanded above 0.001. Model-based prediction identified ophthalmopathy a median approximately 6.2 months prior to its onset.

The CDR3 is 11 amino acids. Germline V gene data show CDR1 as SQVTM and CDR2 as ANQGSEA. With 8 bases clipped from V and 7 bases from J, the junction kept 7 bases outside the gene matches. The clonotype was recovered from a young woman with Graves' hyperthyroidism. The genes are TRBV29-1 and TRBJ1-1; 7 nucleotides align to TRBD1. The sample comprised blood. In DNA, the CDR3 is TGCAGCCTGACGAGGGGGCTTGAAGCTTTCTTT. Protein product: CSLTRGLEAFF.